These 23 T cell receptor beta chains originate from one sample sequenced in a study of PD-1 blockade in classical Hodgkin lymphoma. Time point indicated: cycle 4 day 1 (C4D1), after more than five weeks of nivolumab. Each patient relapsed following autologous stem cell transplantation, and prior brentuximab vedotin exposure differed. Produced via immunoSEQ multiplex PCR; TCRdb's table is partial and in-frame only. The sample gives roughly 100,000 clones, roughly 90% of which show up once; 15% to 20% is in the top ten. The sequencing used peripheral blood mononuclear cells (PBMCs), collected before the fourth cycle of nivolumab. These receptors were collected from a human donor with classical Hodgkin lymphoma.

The gene calls are TRBV18 and TRBJ2-3; D possibly corresponds to TRBD1 (6 bases). With 3 bases removed from V and 9 bases from J, the gap between germline ends came to 13 bases. This CDR3 is built from 13 residues. Germline loops: CDR1 KGHSH, CDR2 LQKENI. CDR3: CASSPTQGITQYF. In DNA form, the CDR3 reads TGTGCCAGCTCACCTACACAGGGAATCACGCAGTATTTT.

There are a few counts of this clone. V gene TRBV6-5 combines with J gene TRBJ1-4, with D perhaps matching TRBD1 (6 bases). The CDR3 totals 15 residues. CDR1 MNHEY and CDR2 SVGAGI come from the germline V gene. Trimming cost V 2 bases and J 7 bases, with 14 bases left between them. DNA of the CDR3: TGTGCCAGCAGTTACAGCCGGGGGGGCGGTGAAAAACTGTTTTTT. Protein: CASSYSRGGGEKLFF.

The chain couples TRBV19 to TRBJ2-7, with TRBD2 matching 8 bases. Trimming cost V 6 bases and J 2 bases; bases outside gene matches: 9. This CDR3 has 15 residues. Germline V gives CDR1 LNHDA, CDR2 SQIVND (reference sequence). CDR3 bases: TGTGCCAGTAGGCAACGACTAGCGCCTACCTACGAGCAGTACTTC. It codes for CASRQRLAPTYEQYF.

Worth noting for this clone: The junction departs from germline at one end; a sequencing error may be responsible. CDR3 amino acids: CASSSGGETQYF. As DNA, the CDR3 is TGTGCTAGCAGCTCCGGCGGGGAGACCCAGTACTTC. This chain uses TRBV7-7 with TRBJ2-5; maybe TRBD2 (5 bases). This CDR3 has 12 amino acids. Per the germline V gene, CDR1 is SSHAT and CDR2 is FNYEAQ (reference sequence).

The chain employs TRBV27 and TRBJ2-1; TRBD2 aligns across 12 bases. Germline loops: CDR1 MNHEY, CDR2 SMNVEV (reference sequence). Germline trimming cut 3 bases from V and 0 bases from J; bases unmatched to any gene: 12. The CDR3 length is 20 residues. CDR3: CASSFSGLAGPTSSYNEQFF. CDR3 coding DNA: TGTGCCAGCAGTTTTAGCGGACTAGCGGGGCCCACGAGCTCCTACAATGAGCAGTTCTTC.

The gene calls are TRBV2 and TRBJ2-5, with D possibly being TRBD2 (5 bases). Germline CDR1 is SNHLY and CDR2 is FYNNEI. V was cut by 2 bases and J by 1 base, with 8 bases left in between. The CDR3 is 14 residues long. The CDR3 sequence is CASSERAAQETQYF. In DNA, the CDR3 is TGTGCCAGCAGTGAAAGAGCGGCCCAAGAGACCCAGTACTTC. The complete variable domain, with remaining parts taken from reference TRBV2 and TRBJ2-5, reads EPEVTQTPSHQVTQMGQEVILRCVPISNHLYFYWYRQILGQKVEFLVSFYNNEISEKSEIFDDQFSVERPDGSNFTLKIRSTKLEDSAMYFCASSERAAQETQYFGPGTRLLVL.

The gene calls are TRBV5-6 and TRBJ2-2, with 11 bases that match TRBD1. The CDR3 runs to 15 residues. The ends lost 3 bases at V and 7 bases at J; junction bases unmatched: 5. Per the germline V gene, CDR1 is SGHDT and CDR2 is YYEEEE. The CDR3 sequence is CASSSGQGAGGELFF. The DNA of the CDR3 is TGTGCCAGCAGCTCTGGACAGGGGGCGGGCGGGGAGCTGTTTTTT.

The chain employs TRBV29-1 and TRBJ2-7; 7 nucleotides align to TRBD1. Germline assignment: CDR1 SQVTM and CDR2 ANQGSEA. The J segment lost 5 bases and the V segment lost 0 bases, leaving 7 bases of the junction unmatched. The CDR3 loop spans 14 amino acids. CDR3 residues: CSVEDPRGQNEQYF. CDR3 nucleotide sequence: TGCAGCGTTGAAGACCCCCGGGGACAGAACGAGCAGTACTTC.

The chain has TRBV9 and TRBJ2-1; 8 bases agree with TRBD2. Germline V gene lookup returns CDR1 SGDLS and CDR2 YYNGEE. There are 16 residues in the CDR3. Trimming took 4 bases from V and 7 from J; bases not matched to a gene: 13. This CDR3 reads CASSHSLRTSLNEQFF. The CDR3 DNA is TGTGCCAGCAGCCACAGCCTCCGGACTAGCTTGAATGAGCAGTTCTTC. Combining the CDR3 with reference TRBV9 and TRBJ2-1 gives the whole variable domain DSGVTQTPKHLITATGQRVTLRCSPRSGDLSVYWYQQSLDQGLQFLIQYYNGEERAKGNILERFSAQQFPDLHSELNLSSLELGDSALYFCASSHSLRTSLNEQFFGPGTRLTVL.

This rearrangement joins TRBV7-6 to TRBJ2-5, with TRBD1 as a possible D gene (5 bases). V lost 5 bases to trimming and J lost 5 bases, with 15 bases between them. The CDR3 loop spans 14 amino acids. CDR1 and CDR2 (germline): SGHVS, FNYEAQ. The CDR3 sequence is CASSRATQGETQYF. The CDR3 nucleotides read TGTGCCAGCAGCCGGGCCACCCAGGGCGAGACCCAGTACTTC. Full variable domain (missing parts from reference TRBV7-6 and TRBJ2-5): GAGVSQSPRYKVTKRGQDVALRCDPISGHVSLYWYRQALGQGPEFLTYFNYEAQQDKSGLPNDRFSAERPEGSISTLTIQRTEQRDSAMYRCASSRATQGETQYFGPGTRLLVL.

J is TRBJ1-1 and V is TRBV7-6; 7 bases are a match to TRBD1. Per the germline V gene, CDR1 is SGHVS and CDR2 is FNYEAQ. J gave up 5 bases and V 3 bases, and 9 bases lay outside the gene matches. The length of the CDR3 is 15 residues. The CDR3 bases are TGTGCCAGCAGCTTTACGTACAGGGGCAGGACTGAAGCTTTCTTT. Translating it yields CASSFTYRGRTEAFF.

V usage is TRBV5-8 and J usage is TRBJ1-5, with TRBD1 matching over 9 bases. CDR1 SGHTS and CDR2 YDEGEE come from the germline V gene. Germline trimming cut 1 base from V and 6 bases from J; bases unmatched to any gene: 2. The CDR3 length is 14 residues. The CDR3 DNA reads as TGTGCCAGCAGCTTGAGGACAGGGGCTCAGCCCCAGCATTTT. Translating gives CASSLRTGAQPQHF.

This chain links TRBV2 with TRBJ2-7; the match to TRBD1 covers 10 bases. CDR1 is SNHLY and CDR2 is FYNNEI in the germline V gene. The V segment lost 2 bases and the J segment 0 bases; nucleotides outside the gene matches: 1. CDR3 size: 15 residues. In nucleotides, the CDR3 is TGTGCCAGCAGTGAACGGGACAGGGGCTCCTACGAGCAGTACTTC. Translating it yields CASSERDRGSYEQYF.

The rearrangement joins TRBV5-4 to TRBJ2-3, with D possibly TRBD1 on 6 matching bases. Trimming cost V 0 bases and J 5 bases, with 19 bases left between them. Germline V gives CDR1 SGHNT, CDR2 YYREEE (reference sequence). The CDR3 contains 17 residues. The CDR3: CASSLGAGGALVDTQYF. The CDR3 nucleotides are TGTGCCAGCAGCTTGGGAGCTGGGGGCGCGTTGGTAGATACGCAGTATTTT. Variable domain in full (rest from reference TRBV5-4 and TRBJ2-3): ETGVTQSPTHLIKTRGQQVTLRCSSQSGHNTVSWYQQALGQGPQFIFQYYREEENGRGNFPPRFSGLQFPNYSSELNVNALELDDSALYLCASSLGAGGALVDTQYFGPGTRLTVL.

This CDR3 is CASSPRPGGVSAEAFF. The CDR3 coding sequence is TGTGCCAGCTCACCACGCCCAGGGGGCGTTTCGGCTGAAGCTTTCTTT. V is TRBV18 and J is TRBJ1-1; TRBD1 aligns across 8 bases. The J segment lost 6 bases and the V segment lost 1 base, leaving 10 bases of the junction unmatched. The V gene's germline CDR1 is KGHSH and CDR2 LQKENI. The CDR3 is 16 residues long.

The rearrangement joins TRBV19 to TRBJ2-5; TRBD1 matches at 8 bases. The CDR3 loop spans 15 amino acids. V shed 3 bases and J 5 bases; nucleotides not matched to a gene: 8. Germline V gives CDR1 LNHDA, CDR2 SQIVND (reference sequence). DNA for the CDR3: TGTGCCAGTAGTATGCAGGGGGCTTCCTTTGAGACCCAGTACTTC. Its translation is CASSMQGASFETQYF.

The chain recombines TRBV4-3 with TRBJ1-2; no definite D call. Deletions cut 0 bases from V and 0 bases from J, with 11 bases between. The germline CDR1 and CDR2 sequences are LGHNA and YSLEER. The CDR3 spans 16 residues. This chain's CDR3 is CASSQDLGQANYGYTF. CDR3 DNA sequence: TGCGCCAGCAGCCAAGATTTGGGCCAAGCTAACTATGGCTACACCTTC.

V usage is TRBV27 and J usage is TRBJ1-2; 8 bases are shared with TRBD1. Germline CDR1 is MNHEY and CDR2 is SMNVEV (reference sequence). V lost 5 bases and J lost 8; bases outside the gene matches: 16. This CDR3 is built from 16 residues. DNA of the CDR3: TGTGCCAGCAGTCCGCAACTCCCAGGGGGCGCTAGAGGCTACACCTTC. It codes for CASSPQLPGGARGYTF.

CDR3 sequence: CASSLSDRPPDTEAFF. The CDR3 DNA is TGTGCCAGCAGCTTGTCGGACAGGCCCCCAGACACTGAAGCTTTCTTT. The chain combines TRBV5-4 with TRBJ1-1, with 7 bases fitting TRBD1. Germline V lookup: CDR1 SGHNT, CDR2 YYREEE (reference sequence). V was pared by 1 base and J by 3 bases, with 9 bases of the junction left unmatched. This CDR3 is 16 amino acids long.

The gene calls are TRBV7-2 and TRBJ2-3, with D perhaps TRBD1 or TRBD2 (6 bases each). CDR1 and CDR2 from the germline V gene are SGHTA and FQGNSA. V gave up 5 bases and J gave up 7 bases, with 16 bases separating them. The CDR3 loop spans 14 amino acids. CDR3 sequence reads: CASSTSGGTNTQYF. The CDR3 DNA follows: TGTGCCAGCAGCACTTCCGGGGGCACGAATACGCAGTATTTT.

This clone was recorded a few times. V usage is TRBV14 and J usage is TRBJ2-7; no clear D. Trimming pared 2 bases from V and 4 bases from J, leaving 6 bases between. Germline-derived CDR1 and CDR2 are SGHDN and FVKESK. The CDR3 has 12 residues. This CDR3 reads CASSQSAYEQYF. The DNA for the CDR3 is TGTGCCAGCAGCCAATCAGCTTACGAGCAGTACTTC.

The chain carries TRBV6-1 and TRBJ1-5; D is perhaps TRBD1 (6 bases). The CDR3 extends over 15 amino acids. The germline gives CDR1 MNHNS, CDR2 SASEGT. The germline V and J ends were trimmed by 0 bases and 4 bases, with 10 bases remaining between them. The DNA for the CDR3 is TGTGCCAGCAGTGAAGCATTAAGGGGGAATCAGCCCCAGCATTTT. Translating gives CASSEALRGNQPQHF.

This chain links TRBV30 with TRBJ1-4; TRBD1 might be the D (6 bases). Germline CDR1 is GTSNPN and CDR2 is SVGIG (reference sequence). This CDR3 spans 13 amino acids. V was pared by 3 bases and J by 6 bases, with 11 bases between. The CDR3 DNA sequence: TGTGCCTGGAGCAGGGGCATGGATGAAAAACTGTTTTTT. Amino acid sequence: CAWSRGMDEKLFF.